Presented here are 29 T cell receptor beta chains from one specimen sequenced in a study of CD8+CD57+ T cells in acquired aplastic anemia. Whoever was chosen for sequencing had shown CD8+CD57+ cell expansion by flow cytometry. Genomic DNA, serving as template, underwent TCR beta VDJ and CDR3 profiling. TCRdb reprocessed the reads with MiXCR, giving one entry per CDR3 protein. The data contain about 180,000 distinct CDR3 sequences, less than 60% of them singletons. Sample: sorted CD4+, CD8+, or CD8+CD57+ T cells (not recorded which) from PBMCs. These receptors originate from a human donor with aplastic anemia.

A few counts support this clonotype. CDR3 protein: CATLTSRRNNEQFF. In nucleotides, the CDR3 is TGTGCCACCCTCACCTCACGGCGAAACAATGAGCAGTTCTTC. The V call is TRBV2, the J call TRBJ2-1; D gene uncertain. This CDR3 contains 14 residues. Germline V CDR1 and CDR2: SNHLY, FYNNEI. V dropped 10 bases and J dropped 5 bases, with 18 bases sitting between them. Looking up the rest from reference TRBV2 and TRBJ2-1 gives the full variable domain: EPEVTQTPSHQVTQMGQEVILRCVPISNHLYFYWYRQILGQKVEFLVSFYNNEISEKSEIFDDQFSVERPDGSNFTLKIRSTKLEDSAMYFCATLTSRRNNEQFFGPGTRLTVL.

The V and J genes are TRBV10-3 and TRBJ2-3; perhaps TRBD1 as D (7 bases). This CDR3 comprises 16 residues. V lost 4 bases and J 4 bases, leaving 18 bases between the germline ends. Germline assignment: CDR1 ENHRY and CDR2 SYGVKD. The CDR3 nucleotides are TGTGCCATCAGTGGAGCGGCAGGGGGGACCGCAGATACGCAGTATTTT. Translation gives CAISGAAGGTADTQYF.

In this sample, this clonotype turned up many times. The genes are TRBV28 and TRBJ2-1, with 14 bases fitting TRBD2. CDR3 size: 16 residues. Germline V gene data show CDR1 as MDHEN and CDR2 as SYDVKM. Losses at the gene ends were 7 bases for V and 10 bases for J; bases not matched to a gene: 12. This chain's CDR3 is CASIRRGTSGSEEQFF. The CDR3 coding sequence is TGTGCCAGCATCAGACGGGGGACTAGCGGGAGTGAAGAGCAGTTCTTC.

The chain has TRBV20-1 and TRBJ2-5, with TRBD1 matching over 11 bases. Losses at the gene ends were 3 bases for V and 4 bases for J; bases not matched to a gene: 4. CDR3 length equals 14 residues. Germline loops: CDR1 DFQATT, CDR2 SNEGSKA (reference sequence). CDR3: CSARPGTGGETQYF. DNA of the CDR3: TGCAGTGCTAGGCCGGGGACAGGGGGAGAGACCCAGTACTTC.

V gene TRBV7-6 combines with J gene TRBJ2-7; TRBD2 matches at 7 bases. This CDR3 has 15 residues. Germline CDR1 SGHVS, CDR2 FNYEAQ. Trimming took 1 base from V and 6 from J; bases not matched to a gene: 9. CDR3 in amino acids: CASSLGVAGEGEQYF. The CDR3 DNA reads as TGTGCCAGCAGCTTAGGAGTTGCGGGAGAGGGCGAGCAGTACTTC.

This clonotype was detected ten times or more. V and J are TRBV27 and TRBJ2-6; D is undetermined. V was pared by 0 bases and J by 2 bases, with 2 bases between. Looked up from germline, CDR1 is MNHEY and CDR2 is SMNVEV (reference sequence). The CDR3 covers 14 residues. CDR3 protein: CASSLSTGANVLTF. The CDR3 bases are TGTGCCAGCAGTTTATCAACTGGGGCCAACGTCCTGACTTTC.

This chain uses TRBV24-1 with TRBJ2-1; D is possibly TRBD1 (7 bases). V lost 9 bases and J lost 4, with 9 bases in between. The CDR3 extends over 12 amino acids. Germline V lookup: CDR1 KGHDR, CDR2 SFDVKD. CDR3 DNA sequence: TGTGCCACCGCAGGGGGGTACAATGAGCAGTTCTTC. Translation gives CATAGGYNEQFF.

V usage is TRBV7-7 and J usage is TRBJ2-3; 10 bases are shared with TRBD2. With V trimmed by 5 bases and J by 4 bases, 12 bases remained unmatched. In germline, CDR1 is SSHAT, CDR2 FNYEAQ (reference sequence). CDR3 length equals 17 residues. The CDR3 here is CASSHGASSGRADTQYF. For the CDR3, the DNA is TGTGCCAGCAGCCATGGGGCTAGCAGCGGGAGGGCAGATACGCAGTATTTT. The complete variable domain, with remaining parts taken from reference TRBV7-7 and TRBJ2-3, reads GAGVSQSPRYKVTKRGQDVTLRCDPISSHATLYWYQQALGQGPEFLTYFNYEAQPDKSGLPSDRFSAERPEGSISTLTIQRTEQRDSAMYRCASSHGASSGRADTQYFGPGTRLTVL.

Only one count was recorded for this clonotype. It is likely a read error, because the conserved phenylalanine at the end of the CDR3 is missing. The chain has TRBV12-3 or TRBV12-4 and TRBJ1-1, with D maybe TRBD1 (5 bases). CDR3 size: 15 residues. V lost 1 base to trimming and J lost 5 bases, with 14 bases between them. This chain's CDR3 is CASSLVSVGRTEAFL. CDR3 nucleotide sequence: TGTGCCAGCAGTTTAGTCTCGGTGGGGCGGACTGAAGCTTTCCTT.

The gene calls are TRBV9 and TRBJ2-5; D gene unclear. Germline CDR1 and CDR2: SGDLS and YYNGEE. V dropped 0 bases and J dropped 4 bases, with 4 bases sitting between them. This CDR3 has 12 residues. CDR3 coding DNA: TGTGCCAGCAGCGTAGACTTAGAGACCCAGTACTTC. Its translation is CASSVDLETQYF.

The chain joins TRBV20-1 to TRBJ2-7; 8 bases line up with TRBD1. CDR1 DFQATT and CDR2 SNEGSKA come from the germline V gene (reference sequence). V shed 4 bases and J 5 bases; nucleotides not matched to a gene: 16. This CDR3 contains 16 residues. CDR3 DNA sequence: TGCAGTGCTACCGGGACAGGAGGGATCGGTCCCAACGAGCAGTACTTC. Translation: CSATGTGGIGPNEQYF.

In its sample, this clonotype was seen once. The chain recombines TRBV20-1 with TRBJ1-6; a weak D match, TRBD1 (5 bases). There are 13 residues in the CDR3. The V gene's germline CDR1 is DFQATT and CDR2 SNEGSKA (reference sequence). Between the trimmed V and J ends, which lost 6 bases and 9 bases, there was a span of 15 bases. DNA for the CDR3: TGCAGTGCAGGGGAAGGGGAAGGTTCACCCCTCCACTTT. This codes for CSAGEGEGSPLHF.

The V call is TRBV7-9, the J call TRBJ2-1; possible D gene TRBD1, 5 bases. Germline V gene sequence: CDR1 SEHNR, CDR2 FQNEAQ (reference sequence). The ends were cut back, 5 bases at V and 10 bases at J, with 12 bases in the middle. The CDR3 runs 12 residues. The CDR3 protein is CASSSRVVEQFF. The CDR3 DNA reads TGTGCCAGCAGCAGCAGGGTGGTCGAGCAGTTCTTC.

This clonotype was seen repeatedly, ten times or more. The chain recombines TRBV6-1 with TRBJ2-3; no clear D gene. The CDR3 extends over 16 amino acids. The germline V gene has CDR1 MNHNS and CDR2 SASEGT. The V end was cut by 7 bases, the J end by 0 bases, with 17 bases between. The CDR3, as DNA: TGTGCCAGCACCCCCGGGTCGCGGCATAGCACAGATACGCAGTATTTT. This gives the protein CASTPGSRHSTDTQYF.

Ten or more counts support this clonotype. The chain is built from TRBV7-9 and TRBJ2-3, with D maybe TRBD1 (5 bases). The CDR3 has 14 amino acids. From germline, CDR1 is SEHNR and CDR2 FQNEAQ (reference sequence). Trimming stripped 2 bases from V and 5 bases from J, with 11 bases between. For the CDR3, the DNA is TGTGCCAGCAGCTTAAGCAGGGTAGGAGATACGCAGTATTTT. It specifies CASSLSRVGDTQYF.

This chain links TRBV7-2 with TRBJ2-3; the D is unclear. V lost 4 bases to trimming and J lost 2 bases, with 4 bases between them. Germline assignment: CDR1 SGHTA and CDR2 FQGNSA. The CDR3 is 12 amino acids. The CDR3 is CASSSYTDTQYF. The CDR3 DNA reads TGTGCCAGCAGCTCCTACACAGATACGCAGTATTTT.

To note about this clonotype: A single base separates this from a much larger clone, so it may be a read error. The rearrangement joins TRBV7-2 to TRBJ1-4; unclear D gene. CDR3 length equals 14 residues. Germline V gives CDR1 SGHTA, CDR2 FQGNSA. The chain's CDR3 is CASSVQVGSEELFF. The CDR3 coding sequence is TGTGCCAGCAGCGTCCAGGTGGGGAGTGAAGAACTGTTTTTT.

This clonotype was seen once. This may arise from a read error, as a much more abundant clone is one base away. This sequence joins TRBV12-3 or TRBV12-4 and TRBJ2-5, with 7 bases that match TRBD2. Losses at the gene ends were 8 bases for V and 4 bases for J; bases not matched to a gene: 7. The CDR3 is made up of 13 amino acids. CDR3: CASGGERRETQYF. The CDR3 DNA reads as TGTGCCAGCGGGGGGGAGAGGCGAGAGACCCAGTACTTC.

This clonotype was seen at least ten times. The rearrangement uses TRBV2 and TRBJ1-1; 7 nucleotides align to TRBD1. Germline V CDR1 and CDR2: SNHLY, FYNNEI. V lost 7 bases, J lost 0 bases, and 5 bases stayed unmatched. CDR3 length: 14 amino acids. The CDR3 nucleotides are TGTGCCAGCACCTTCGACAGGGTGAACACTGAAGCTTTCTTT. This gives the protein CASTFDRVNTEAFF.

This sequence joins TRBV3-1 and TRBJ2-5; tentatively, D is TRBD2 (5 bases). The CDR3 runs 16 residues. V lost 2 bases and J 5 bases, leaving 18 bases between the germline ends. Germline V gene lookup returns CDR1 LGHDT and CDR2 YNNKEL (reference sequence). In DNA form, the CDR3 reads TGTGCCAGCAGCCAATGGGAGCGGCCCGGTCGGGAGACCCAGTACTTC. This gives the protein CASSQWERPGRETQYF.

The chain has TRBV7-9 and TRBJ1-2; TRBD1 is a possible D gene (5 bases). The CDR3 is 14 residues long. Between the trimmed V and J ends, which lost 1 base and 6 bases, there was a span of 12 bases. Germline-derived CDR1 and CDR2 are SEHNR and FQNEAQ (reference sequence). Here the CDR3 reads CASSLEGTAHGYTF. CDR3 bases: TGTGCCAGCAGCTTAGAGGGGACGGCGCATGGCTACACCTTC.

Notes on this clonotype: A single base separates this from a much larger clone, so it may be a read error. The chain uses TRBV9 and TRBJ2-1; TRBD1 matches at 12 bases. CDR3 length: 19 amino acids. Germline V CDR1 and CDR2: SGDLS, YYNGEE. Here the CDR3 DNA reads TGTGCCAGCAACGTAGGAGGCAGAGGGACAGGGGGCCGCTACAATGAGCAGTTCTTT. It yields the protein CASNVGGRGTGGRYNEQFF.

The CDR3 region has the DNA TGTGCCAGCAGGGTACAGGGGGTGAGGTCACCCCTCCACTTT. It encodes CASRVQGVRSPLHF. The rearrangement uses TRBV5-4 and TRBJ1-6; 8 nucleotides agree with TRBD1. V gave up 5 bases and J gave up 10 bases; unmatched junction bases: 8. Germline V lookup: CDR1 SGHNT, CDR2 YYREEE (reference sequence). The CDR3 is 14 amino acids.

The CDR3 bases are TGTGCCAGCAGCCGATATACAGTTGATGGCTACACCTTC. As protein: CASSRYTVDGYTF. The V call is TRBV7-2, the J call TRBJ1-2; D remains unclear. This CDR3 is built from 13 residues. V was trimmed by 5 bases and J by 6 bases, leaving 13 bases between them. In germline, CDR1 is SGHTA, CDR2 FQGNSA. Combining the CDR3 with reference TRBV7-2 and TRBJ1-2 gives the whole variable domain GAGVSQSPSNKVTEKGKDVELRCDPISGHTALYWYRQSLGQGLEFLIYFQGNSAPDKSGLPSDRFSAERTGGSVSTLTIQRTQQEDSAVYLCASSRYTVDGYTFGSGTRLTVV.

The chain uses TRBV20-1 and TRBJ2-7, with D tentatively TRBD2 (6 bases). Germline values: CDR1 DFQATT, CDR2 SNEGSKA (reference sequence). V gave up 3 bases and J gave up 0 bases, with 15 bases separating them. The CDR3 extends over 15 amino acids. CDR3 DNA: TGCAGTGCTAGCCCTAGCGCCCTAAGCTCCTACGAGCAGTACTTC. The encoded protein is CSASPSALSSYEQYF.

The chain joins TRBV12-3 or TRBV12-4 to TRBJ1-2, with D uncertain. Trimming stripped 5 bases from V and 4 bases from J, with 8 bases between. The length of the CDR3 is 12 residues. CDR3 DNA: TGTGCCAGCAGTGCGGACCCCTATGGCTACACCTTC. This codes for CASSADPYGYTF.

The chain has TRBV2 and TRBJ2-7, with 7 bases fitting TRBD1. V was pared by 6 bases and J by 4 bases, with 6 bases of the junction left unmatched. This CDR3 has 13 residues. The germline CDR1 and CDR2 sequences are SNHLY and FYNNEI. The CDR3 is CASRKGAEYEQYF. For the CDR3, the DNA is TGTGCCAGCAGGAAGGGGGCCGAATACGAGCAGTACTTC.

This chain uses TRBV10-1 with TRBJ2-2; D is perhaps TRBD1 (5 bases). This CDR3 has 14 amino acids. V shed 3 bases and J shed 3 bases, with 8 bases lying between them. Per the germline V gene, CDR1 is WNHNN and CDR2 is SYGVQD (reference sequence). CDR3 region: CASSEGVDTGELFF. Written as DNA, the CDR3 is TGCGCCAGCAGTGAAGGGGTCGACACCGGGGAGCTGTTTTTT.

This clonotype was detected many times. This chain joins TRBV12-3 or TRBV12-4 and TRBJ1-5; perhaps TRBD1 as D (6 bases). V dropped 7 bases and J dropped 7 bases, with 14 bases sitting between them. The CDR3 consists of 13 residues. The DNA of the CDR3 is TGTGCCAGCATCGCGGGGGGCGGGCAGCCCCAGCATTTT. Translated: CASIAGGGQPQHF.